These 6 T cell receptor beta chains were sequenced from one sample in a study of human T cells and chemical hapten exposure. TCRdb re-called the RACE reads through MiXCR, storing one row per CDR3 protein. Of about 190,000 distinct CDR3 sequences listed, about 22% are singletons. As for time point: patch test 3, about 24 weeks after DPC sensitization. Noted treatment: therapeutic diphenylcyclopropenone sensitization with weekly scalp DPC. The sample in question was whole blood, obtained in connection with sensitization to the hapten diphenylcyclopropenone (DPC). The receptors were gathered from a woman in her thirties or forties with alopecia areata. Some clones in this sample may be carry-over from other donors' samples.

This clonotype turned up a few times. This sequence joins TRBV9 and TRBJ1-5; D unresolved. V dropped 1 base and J dropped 0 bases, with 5 bases sitting between them. Germline loops: CDR1 SGDLS, CDR2 YYNGEE. This CDR3 is built from 14 residues. The CDR3 DNA reads as TGTGCCAGCAGCGTACTAGGTAGCAATCAGCCCCAGCATTTT. As protein: CASSVLGSNQPQHF.

This clonotype was recorded at least ten times. The chain is built from TRBV20-1 and TRBJ2-1; 9 bases fit TRBD2. The CDR3 has 14 residues. In germline, CDR1 is DFQATT, CDR2 SNEGSKA (reference sequence). The junction had 6 bases not matched to a gene; V was cut back by 0 bases and J by 9 bases. The CDR3 sequence: CSARDGASGAEQFF. CDR3 coding DNA: TGCAGTGCTAGAGATGGGGCTAGCGGGGCTGAGCAGTTCTTC.

V usage is TRBV20-1 and J usage is TRBJ1-1; 7 bases match TRBD1. CDR3 size: 11 residues. CDR1 and CDR2 (germline): DFQATT, SNEGSKA (reference sequence). The V and J ends lost 5 bases and 11 bases, in that order; junction bases with no gene match: 8. CDR3 sequence: CSARATGEAFF. The CDR3 DNA reads as TGCAGTGCTCGGGCTACAGGGGAGGCTTTCTTT.

The chain recombines TRBV7-2 with TRBJ1-3; D is unresolved. CDR1 is SGHTA and CDR2 is FQGNSA in the germline V gene. The length of the CDR3 is 14 residues. V was trimmed by 8 bases and J by 0 bases, leaving 11 bases between them. This chain's CDR3 is CASSSMGSGNTIYF. CDR3 DNA: TGTGCCAGCTCCTCCATGGGCTCTGGAAACACCATATATTTT.

This clonotype was observed a few times. The chain has TRBV25-1 and TRBJ2-7; D not resolved. Germline CDR1 MGHDK, CDR2 SYGVNS. The CDR3 loop spans 14 amino acids. Trimming took 5 bases from V and 3 from J, leaving 14 bases between them. The CDR3 protein is CASSSTRLGYEQYF. Here the CDR3 DNA reads TGTGCCAGCAGTTCGACTCGATTGGGCTACGAGCAGTACTTC.

This clonotype was seen a few times. J is TRBJ1-5 and V is TRBV18; no firm D call. This CDR3 is 13 amino acids long. Germline V CDR1 and CDR2: KGHSH, LQKENI. Trimming stripped 2 bases from V and 5 bases from J, with 7 bases between. The chain's CDR3 is CASSPYADQPQHF. The CDR3 nucleotides are TGTGCCAGCTCACCATATGCCGATCAGCCCCAGCATTTT.